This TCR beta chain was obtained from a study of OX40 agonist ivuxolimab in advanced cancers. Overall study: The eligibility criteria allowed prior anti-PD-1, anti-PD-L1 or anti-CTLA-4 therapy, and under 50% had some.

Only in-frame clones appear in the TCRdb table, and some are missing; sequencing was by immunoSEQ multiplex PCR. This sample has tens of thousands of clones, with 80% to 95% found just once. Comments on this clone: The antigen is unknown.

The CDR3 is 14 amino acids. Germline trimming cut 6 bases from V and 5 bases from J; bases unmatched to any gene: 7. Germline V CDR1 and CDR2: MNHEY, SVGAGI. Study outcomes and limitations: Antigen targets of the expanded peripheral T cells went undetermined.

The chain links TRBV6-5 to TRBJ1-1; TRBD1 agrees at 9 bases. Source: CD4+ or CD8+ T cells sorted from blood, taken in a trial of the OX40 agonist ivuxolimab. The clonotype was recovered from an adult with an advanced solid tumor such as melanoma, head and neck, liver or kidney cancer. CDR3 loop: CASSHRGRGTEAFF. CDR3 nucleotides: TGTGCCAGCAGCCACAGGGGGCGTGGGACTGAAGCTTTCTTT.